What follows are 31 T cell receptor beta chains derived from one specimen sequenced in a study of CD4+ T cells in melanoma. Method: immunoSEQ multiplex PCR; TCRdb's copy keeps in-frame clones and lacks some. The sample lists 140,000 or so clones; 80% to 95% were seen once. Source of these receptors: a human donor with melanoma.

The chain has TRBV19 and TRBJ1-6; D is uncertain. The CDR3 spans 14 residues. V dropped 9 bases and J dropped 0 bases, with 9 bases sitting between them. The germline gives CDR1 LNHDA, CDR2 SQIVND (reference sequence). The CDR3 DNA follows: TGTGCCAGCAGAGGCAGCTCCTATAATTCACCCCTCCACTTT. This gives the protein CASRGSSYNSPLHF.

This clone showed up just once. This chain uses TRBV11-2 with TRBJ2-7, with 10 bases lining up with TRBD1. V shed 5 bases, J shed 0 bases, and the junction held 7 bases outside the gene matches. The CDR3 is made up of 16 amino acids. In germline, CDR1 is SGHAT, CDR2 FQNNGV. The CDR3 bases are TGTGCCAGCAGCCTATACGGGACAGGGGCCTCCTACGAGCAGTACTTC. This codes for CASSLYGTGASYEQYF.

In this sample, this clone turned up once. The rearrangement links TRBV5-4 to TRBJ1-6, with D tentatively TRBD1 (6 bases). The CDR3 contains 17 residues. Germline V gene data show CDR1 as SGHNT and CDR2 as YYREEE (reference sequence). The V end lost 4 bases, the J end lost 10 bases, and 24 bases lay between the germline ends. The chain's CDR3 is CASSRTARGRYGSPLHF. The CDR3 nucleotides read TGTGCCAGCAGCCGGACAGCGAGAGGGAGATACGGATCACCCCTCCACTTT.

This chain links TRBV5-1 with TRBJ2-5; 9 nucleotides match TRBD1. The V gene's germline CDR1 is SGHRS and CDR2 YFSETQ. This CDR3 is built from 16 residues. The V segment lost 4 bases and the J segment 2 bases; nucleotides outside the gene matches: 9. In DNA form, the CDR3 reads TGCGCCAGCAGCCCCCCCCTCGGGACAGGGCAAGAGACCCAGTACTTC. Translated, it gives CASSPPLGTGQETQYF.

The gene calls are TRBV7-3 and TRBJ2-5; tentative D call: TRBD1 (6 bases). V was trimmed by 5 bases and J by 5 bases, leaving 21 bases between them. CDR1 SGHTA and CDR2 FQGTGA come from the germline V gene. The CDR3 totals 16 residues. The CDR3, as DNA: TGTGCCAGCAGCCAATTCATCAGGGGAACGGGGGAGACCCAGTACTTC. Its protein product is CASSQFIRGTGETQYF.

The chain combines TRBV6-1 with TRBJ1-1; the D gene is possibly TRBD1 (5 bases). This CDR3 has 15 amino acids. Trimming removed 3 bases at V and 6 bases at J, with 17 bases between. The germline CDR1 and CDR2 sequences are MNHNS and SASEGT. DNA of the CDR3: TGTGCCAGCAGTGAGGTCAGGGAGGCTATCCCTGAAGCTTTCTTT. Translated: CASSEVREAIPEAFF.

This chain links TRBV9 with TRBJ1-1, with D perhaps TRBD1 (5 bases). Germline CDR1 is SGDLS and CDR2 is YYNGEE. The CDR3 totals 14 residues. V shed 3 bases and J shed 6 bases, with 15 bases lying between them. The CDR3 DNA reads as TGTGCCAGCAGCGCGCAGGTGGGGCGGGCTGAAGCTTTCTTT. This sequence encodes CASSAQVGRAEAFF.

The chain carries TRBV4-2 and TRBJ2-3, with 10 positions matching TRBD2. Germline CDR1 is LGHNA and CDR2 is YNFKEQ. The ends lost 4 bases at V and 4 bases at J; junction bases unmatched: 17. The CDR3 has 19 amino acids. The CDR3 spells CASSPGTSAALGLPDTQYF. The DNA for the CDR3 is TGTGCCAGCAGCCCCGGGACTAGCGCCGCCTTGGGGCTTCCAGATACGCAGTATTTT.

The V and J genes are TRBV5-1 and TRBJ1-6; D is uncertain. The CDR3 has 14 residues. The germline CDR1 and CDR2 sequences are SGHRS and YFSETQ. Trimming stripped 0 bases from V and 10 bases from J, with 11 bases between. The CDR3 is CASSLEGRNSPLHF. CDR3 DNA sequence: TGCGCCAGCAGCTTGGAAGGGAGGAACTCACCCCTCCACTTT.

The CDR3 here is CASSFGTGEDEQYF. The CDR3 DNA sequence: TGCGCCAGCAGTTTTGGGACAGGGGAAGACGAGCAGTACTTC. The chain couples TRBV5-1 to TRBJ2-7; 10 bases fit TRBD1. This CDR3 is 14 amino acids long. CDR1 and CDR2 from the germline V gene are SGHRS and YFSETQ. J gave up 5 bases and V 5 bases, and 7 bases lay outside the gene matches.

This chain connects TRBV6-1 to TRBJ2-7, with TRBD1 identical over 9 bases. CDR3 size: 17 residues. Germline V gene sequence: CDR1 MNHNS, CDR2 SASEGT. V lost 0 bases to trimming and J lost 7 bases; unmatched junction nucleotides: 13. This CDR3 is CASSEAQRDRGLREQYF. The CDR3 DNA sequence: TGTGCCAGCAGTGAAGCGCAGAGAGACAGGGGGTTAAGAGAGCAGTACTTC.

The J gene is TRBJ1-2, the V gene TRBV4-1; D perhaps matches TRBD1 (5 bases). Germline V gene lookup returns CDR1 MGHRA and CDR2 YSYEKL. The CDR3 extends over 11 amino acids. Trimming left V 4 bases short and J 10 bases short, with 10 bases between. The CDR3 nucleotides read TGCGCCAGCAGCCGTCGGGGCTCCTACACCTTC. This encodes CASSRRGSYTF.

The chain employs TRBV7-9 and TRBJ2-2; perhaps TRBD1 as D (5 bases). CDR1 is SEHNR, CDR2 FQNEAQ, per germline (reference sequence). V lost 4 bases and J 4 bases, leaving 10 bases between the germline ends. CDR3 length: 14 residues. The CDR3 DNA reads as TGTGCCAGCAGCTCTCAAGGGGCCACCGGGGAGCTGTTTTTT. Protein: CASSSQGATGELFF. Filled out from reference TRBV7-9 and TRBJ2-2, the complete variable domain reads DTGVSQNPRHKITKRGQNVTFRCDPISEHNRLYWYRQTLGQGPEFLTYFQNEAQLEKSRLLSDRFSAERPKGSFSTLEIQRTEQGDSAMYLCASSSQGATGELFFGEGSRLTVL.

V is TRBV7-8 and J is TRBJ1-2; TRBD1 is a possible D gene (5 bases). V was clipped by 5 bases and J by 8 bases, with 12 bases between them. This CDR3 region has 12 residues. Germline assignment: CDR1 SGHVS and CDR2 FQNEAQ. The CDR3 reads CASSPDRRGYTF. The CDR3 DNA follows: TGTGCCAGCAGCCCAGACAGACGAGGCTACACCTTC.

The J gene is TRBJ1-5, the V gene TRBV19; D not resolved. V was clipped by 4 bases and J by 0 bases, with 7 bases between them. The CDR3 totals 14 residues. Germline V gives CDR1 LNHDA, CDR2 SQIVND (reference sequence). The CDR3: CASSTVFSNQPQHF. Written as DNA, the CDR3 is TGTGCCAGTAGTACAGTTTTTAGCAATCAGCCCCAGCATTTT.

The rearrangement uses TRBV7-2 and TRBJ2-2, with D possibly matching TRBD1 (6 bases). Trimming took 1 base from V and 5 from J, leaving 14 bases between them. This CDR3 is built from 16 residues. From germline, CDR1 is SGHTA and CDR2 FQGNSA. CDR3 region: CASSLDWGPSTGELFF. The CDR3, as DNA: TGTGCCAGCAGCTTAGATTGGGGGCCGAGTACCGGGGAGCTGTTTTTT. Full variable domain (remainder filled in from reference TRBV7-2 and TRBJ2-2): GAGVSQSPSNKVTEKGKDVELRCDPISGHTALYWYRQSLGQGLEFLIYFQGNSAPDKSGLPSDRFSAERTGGSVSTLTIQRTQQEDSAVYLCASSLDWGPSTGELFFGEGSRLTVL.

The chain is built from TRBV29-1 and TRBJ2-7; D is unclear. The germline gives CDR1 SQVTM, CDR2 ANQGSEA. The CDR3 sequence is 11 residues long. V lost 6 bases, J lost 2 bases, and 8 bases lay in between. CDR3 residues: CSVDPTYEQYF. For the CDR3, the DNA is TGCAGCGTCGATCCCACCTACGAGCAGTACTTC.

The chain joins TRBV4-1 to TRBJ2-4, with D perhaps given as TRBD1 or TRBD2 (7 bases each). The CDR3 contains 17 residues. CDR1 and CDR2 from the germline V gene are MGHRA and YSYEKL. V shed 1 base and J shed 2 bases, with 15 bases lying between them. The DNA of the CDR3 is TGCGCCAGCAGCCAAGGGGAGGGGGCAGGGTCCAAAAACATTCAGTACTTC. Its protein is CASSQGEGAGSKNIQYF.

CDR3 bases: TGTGCCAGCAGCGGTCGGGCGGCCCTGGGCACAGATACGCAGTATTTT. Translating gives CASSGRAALGTDTQYF. This rearrangement joins TRBV5-5 to TRBJ2-3, with no clear D. Germline CDR1 is SGHKS and CDR2 is YYEKEE (reference sequence). V dropped 4 bases and J dropped 1 base, with 16 bases sitting between them. The CDR3 is 16 residues long.

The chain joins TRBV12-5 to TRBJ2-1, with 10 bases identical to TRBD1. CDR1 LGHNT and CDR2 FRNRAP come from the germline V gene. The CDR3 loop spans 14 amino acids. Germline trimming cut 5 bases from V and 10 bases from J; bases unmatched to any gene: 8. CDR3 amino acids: CASGPGTGEREQFF. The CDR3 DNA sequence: TGTGCTAGTGGTCCCGGGACAGGGGAACGGGAGCAGTTCTTC.

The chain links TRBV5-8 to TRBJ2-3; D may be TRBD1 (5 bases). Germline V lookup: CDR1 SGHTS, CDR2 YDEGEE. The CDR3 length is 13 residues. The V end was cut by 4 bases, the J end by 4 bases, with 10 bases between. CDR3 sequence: CASSVDNPDTQYF. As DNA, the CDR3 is TGTGCCAGCAGCGTGGACAACCCAGATACGCAGTATTTT.

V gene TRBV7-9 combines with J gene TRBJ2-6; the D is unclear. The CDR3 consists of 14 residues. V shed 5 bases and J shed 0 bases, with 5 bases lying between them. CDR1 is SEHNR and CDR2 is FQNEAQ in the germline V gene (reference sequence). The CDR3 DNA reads TGTGCCAGCAGCCAGAGCTCTGGGGCCAACGTCCTGACTTTC. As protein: CASSQSSGANVLTF.

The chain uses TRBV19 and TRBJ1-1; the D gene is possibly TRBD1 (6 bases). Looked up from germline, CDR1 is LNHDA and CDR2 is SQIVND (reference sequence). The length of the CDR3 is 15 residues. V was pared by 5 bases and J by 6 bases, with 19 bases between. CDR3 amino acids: CASSVPTGFLAEAFF. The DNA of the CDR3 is TGTGCCAGTAGTGTACCTACAGGGTTTCTAGCTGAAGCTTTCTTT.

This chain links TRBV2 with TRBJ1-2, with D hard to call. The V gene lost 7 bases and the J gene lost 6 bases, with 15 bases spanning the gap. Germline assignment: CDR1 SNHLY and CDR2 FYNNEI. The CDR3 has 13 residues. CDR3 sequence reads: CASTTEGFDGYTF. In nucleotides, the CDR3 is TGTGCCAGCACTACTGAAGGGTTCGATGGCTACACCTTC.

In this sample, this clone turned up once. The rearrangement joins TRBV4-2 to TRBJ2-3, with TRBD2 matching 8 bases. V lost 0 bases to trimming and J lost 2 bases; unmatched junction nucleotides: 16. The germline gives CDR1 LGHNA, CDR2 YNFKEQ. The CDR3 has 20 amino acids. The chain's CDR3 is CASSQDLDEAGVINTDTQYF. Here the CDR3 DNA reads TGTGCCAGCAGCCAAGATCTCGACGAAGCGGGGGTCATAAACACAGATACGCAGTATTTT.

The CDR3 DNA is TGTGCCAGCAGCTCCGCCCCGGGACAGGGAACTCAGCGAAACACCATATATTTT. Translated: CASSSAPGQGTQRNTIYF. The chain combines TRBV7-8 with TRBJ1-3; 9 nucleotides align to TRBD1. The CDR3 is 18 residues long. V lost 4 bases, J lost 5 bases, and 15 bases stayed unmatched. Germline CDR1 and CDR2: SGHVS and FQNEAQ.

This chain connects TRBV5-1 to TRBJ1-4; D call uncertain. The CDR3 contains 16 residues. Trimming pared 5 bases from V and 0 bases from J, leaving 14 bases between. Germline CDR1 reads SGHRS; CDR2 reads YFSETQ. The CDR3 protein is CASRVGDAATNEKLFF. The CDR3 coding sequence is TGCGCCAGCAGAGTTGGAGACGCAGCAACTAATGAAAAACTGTTTTTT.

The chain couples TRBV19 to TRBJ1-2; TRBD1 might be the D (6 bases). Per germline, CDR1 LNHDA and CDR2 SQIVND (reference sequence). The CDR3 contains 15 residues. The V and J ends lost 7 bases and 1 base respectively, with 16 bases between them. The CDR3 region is CASKDPGHNNYGYTF. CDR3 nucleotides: TGTGCCAGTAAGGACCCGGGACACAATAACTATGGCTACACCTTC. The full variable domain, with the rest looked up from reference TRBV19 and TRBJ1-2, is DGGITQSPKYLFRKEGQNVTLSCEQNLNHDAMYWYRQDPGQGLRLIYYSQIVNDFQKGDIAEGYSVSREKKESFPLTVTSAQKNPTAFYLCASKDPGHNNYGYTFGSGTRLTVV.

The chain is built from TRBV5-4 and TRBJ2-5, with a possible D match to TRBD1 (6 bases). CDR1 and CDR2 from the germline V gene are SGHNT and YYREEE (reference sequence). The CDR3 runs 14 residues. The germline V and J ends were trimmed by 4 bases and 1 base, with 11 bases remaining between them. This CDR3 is CASSRQAIQETQYF. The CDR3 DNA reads TGTGCCAGCAGCAGACAGGCTATCCAAGAGACCCAGTACTTC.

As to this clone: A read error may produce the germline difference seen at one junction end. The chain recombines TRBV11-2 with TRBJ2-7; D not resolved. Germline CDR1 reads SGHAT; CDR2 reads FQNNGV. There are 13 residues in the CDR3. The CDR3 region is CASSLEVSYEQYF. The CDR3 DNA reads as TGTGCCAGCAGCCTAGAGGTGTCCTACGAGCAGTACTTC.

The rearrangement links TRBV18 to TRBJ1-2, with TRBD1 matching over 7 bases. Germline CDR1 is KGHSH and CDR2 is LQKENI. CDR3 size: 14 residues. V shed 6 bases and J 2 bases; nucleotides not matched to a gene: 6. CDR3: CASSTGTENYGYTF. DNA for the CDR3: TGTGCCAGCTCCACCGGGACAGAGAACTATGGCTACACCTTC.